A single T cell receptor beta chain is shown here with its context. The authors' processing: Amplification of reference gene primers provided the estimated nucleated cell counts. Sequencing used immunoSEQ multiplex PCR; TCRdb keeps in-frame clones, though not all of them. From that table come the V and J calls and clone size; the DNA was used to work out D and trimming. The table has 150,000 to 200,000 clones, about 82% seen once; the top ten hold more than 7.5%. This record belongs to a study of blood T cell repertoires in COVID-19. Trimming removed 3 bases at V and 12 bases at J, with 13 bases between. The CDR3 is made up of 12 amino acids. Per the germline V gene, CDR1 is SGDLS and CDR2 is YYNGEE.

The V and J genes are TRBV9 and TRBJ2-1, with D unclear. Sequenced: PBMCs or T cells enriched from blood (not recorded which). The TCR sequence derives from a woman aged 25-40 years who had recovered from COVID-19. The CDR3 DNA is TGTGCCAGCAGCGCCGATGCGGCAGTGCAGTTCTTC. Translating it yields CASSADAAVQFF.